This T cell receptor beta chain was captured in a study of cytomegalovirus exposure and HLA in healthy donors. PCR used 60 Vbeta primers and 13 Jbeta primers. Measured with immunoSEQ multiplex PCR; TCRdb has only the in-frame clones, and not every one. The data show tens of thousands of clones, with 70% to 85% seen just once and approximately 2.3% held by the top ten. The origin of this receptor is a man between 18 and 29 years old in good health and CMV-seronegative. Sequencing used PBMCs.

In DNA, the CDR3 is TGTGCCAGCAGCTTAGGACAGGGGAACACTGAAGCTTTCTTT. Translation gives CASSLGQGNTEAFF. The J gene is TRBJ1-1, the V gene TRBV7-8; 7 nucleotides line up with TRBD1. V lost 1 base to trimming and J lost 1 base; unmatched junction nucleotides: 0. Looked up from germline, CDR1 is SGHVS and CDR2 is FQNEAQ. CDR3 length: 14 amino acids.